The 27 T cell receptor beta chains in this list originate from one sample, sequenced in a study of post-analysis software for immune sequencing data. Antigens of these TCRs are unknown. TCR beta cDNA libraries included unique molecular identifiers. TCRdb reanalysed the PCR reads using MiXCR and keeps one entry per CDR3 protein. The sample has 750,000 to 950,000 distinct CDR3 sequences; roughly 58% are singletons. Study-level findings and limits: Compared with controls, patients had more of roughly five TRBV segments, including TRBV5-6, TRBV5-1 and TRBV20-1.

Sequencing input: blood. These receptors originate from a girl between 5 and 17 years old with multiple sclerosis.

This clonotype appeared once. The rearrangement links TRBV20-1 to TRBJ2-7; D is perhaps TRBD1 or TRBD2 (5 bases each). V was pared by 0 bases and J by 4 bases, with 19 bases between. Germline values: CDR1 DFQATT, CDR2 SNEGSKA (reference sequence). The CDR3 covers 16 residues. CDR3 nucleotide sequence: TGCAGTGCTAGAGATCCCGGGACCCCCCTTTTGTACGAGCAGTACTTC. This gives the protein CSARDPGTPLLYEQYF.

The gene calls are TRBV5-6 and TRBJ1-2; 7 bases align to TRBD1. V shed 4 bases and J 6 bases; nucleotides not matched to a gene: 6. The V gene's germline CDR1 is SGHDT and CDR2 YYEEEE. The CDR3 is made up of 13 amino acids. In DNA, the CDR3 is TGTGCCAGCAGCCTTTCGACAGGGCATGGCTACACCTTC. Encoded protein: CASSLSTGHGYTF.

The chain joins TRBV29-1 to TRBJ2-7; maybe TRBD2 (6 bases). The CDR3 runs to 11 residues. Trimming pared 6 bases from V and 3 bases from J, leaving 9 bases between. Looked up from germline, CDR1 is SQVTM and CDR2 is ANQGSEA. The CDR3 region has the DNA TGCAGCGTGTTGGGGGGCTACGAGCAGTACTTC. Its translation: CSVLGGYEQYF.

The chain has TRBV6-4 and TRBJ2-1, with 10 nucleotides matching TRBD2. The germline CDR1 and CDR2 sequences are MRHNA and SNTAGT. Losses at the gene ends were 5 bases for V and 3 bases for J; bases not matched to a gene: 7. CDR3 length: 16 amino acids. CDR3 in DNA: TGTGCCAGCAGTCACGTAGCGGGAGGTTACTACAATGAGCAGTTCTTC. This gives the protein CASSHVAGGYYNEQFF.

This clonotype showed up just a few times. The chain has TRBV5-1 and TRBJ2-1; D may be TRBD2 (5 bases). The V gene's germline CDR1 is SGHRS and CDR2 YFSETQ. The CDR3 has 15 residues. The V end lost 1 base, the J end lost 6 bases, and 14 bases lay between the germline ends. CDR3 sequence: CASSLSASLSNEQFF. The CDR3 nucleotides read TGCGCCAGCAGCTTGTCGGCTAGCTTGTCCAATGAGCAGTTCTTC.

The gene calls are TRBV6-1 and TRBJ2-3, with D possibly matching TRBD1 (6 bases). Trimming took off 6 bases at V and 0 bases at J, with 10 bases between the two ends. The CDR3 length is 14 residues. Germline V CDR1 and CDR2: MNHNS, SASEGT. CDR3 nucleotide sequence: TGTGCCAGCAGCGACAGGTCAAGCACAGATACGCAGTATTTT. The encoded protein is CASSDRSSTDTQYF.

In DNA, the CDR3 is TGTGCCAGCAGCCCCACGCGGCAGAAAGAGACCCAGTACTTC. Protein sequence: CASSPTRQKETQYF. The chain recombines TRBV7-9 with TRBJ2-7; D gene uncertain. The assigned J gene may be wrong: the sequence end matches TRBJ2-5 better. The germline V gene has CDR1 SEHNR and CDR2 FQNEAQ (reference sequence). The CDR3 spans 14 residues.

This clonotype was picked up a small number of times. This chain uses TRBV4-1 with TRBJ2-7; TRBD2 agrees at 7 bases. Per the germline V gene, CDR1 is MGHRA and CDR2 is YSYEKL. V was pared by 0 bases and J by 9 bases, with 8 bases of the junction left unmatched. The CDR3 spans 14 residues. The CDR3 nucleotides are TGCGCCAGCAGCCAAGAGCTTGGGGGGGGAAGGCAGTACTTC. This encodes CASSQELGGGRQYF.

The chain links TRBV9 to TRBJ2-4, with D perhaps matching TRBD1 (5 bases). The J call could be wrong; TRBJ2-7 is a better fit for the DNA end. The CDR3 extends over 12 amino acids. CDR1 and CDR2 (germline): SGDLS, YYNGEE. CDR3: CASSGGIDEQYF. The CDR3 region has the DNA TGTGCCAGCAGCGGGGGCATCGACGAGCAGTACTTC.

This clonotype was picked up a small number of times. The chain links TRBV25-1 to TRBJ2-7; TRBD1 agrees at 11 bases. V was clipped by 3 bases and J by 5 bases; unmatched bases: 6. Germline CDR1 is MGHDK and CDR2 is SYGVNS. This CDR3 comprises 15 residues. The CDR3 sequence: CASSDPGQGGHEQYF. The CDR3 nucleotides are TGTGCCAGCAGTGACCCGGGACAGGGGGGACACGAGCAGTACTTC.

This chain joins TRBV5-1 and TRBJ1-4, with a weak D call TRBD1 (5 bases). The length of the CDR3 is 14 residues. V dropped 3 bases and J dropped 5 bases, with 11 bases sitting between them. CDR1 is SGHRS and CDR2 is YFSETQ in the germline V gene. CDR3 coding DNA: TGCGCCAGCAGCTCGGGACGGCGAAATGAAAAACTGTTTTTT. It translates to CASSSGRRNEKLFF. Looking up the rest from reference TRBV5-1 and TRBJ1-4 gives the full variable domain: KAGVTQTPRYLIKTRGQQVTLSCSPISGHRSVSWYQQTPGQGLQFLFEYFSETQRNKGNFPGRFSGRQFSNSRSEMNVSTLELGDSALYLCASSSGRRNEKLFFGSGTQLSVL.

The chain links TRBV6-1 to TRBJ1-2; D unresolved. With 0 bases removed from V and 2 bases from J, the gap between germline ends came to 7 bases. CDR1 MNHNS and CDR2 SASEGT come from the germline V gene. This CDR3 has 14 amino acids. The CDR3 is CASSEAGGNYGYTF. Here the CDR3 DNA reads TGTGCCAGCAGTGAAGCGGGAGGGAACTATGGCTACACCTTC.

This clonotype showed up just a few times. The rearrangement links TRBV11-2 to TRBJ1-1, with 8 bases that match TRBD1. V gave up 2 bases and J gave up 0 bases; unmatched junction bases: 11. The germline CDR1 and CDR2 sequences are SGHAT and FQNNGV. CDR3 length: 18 amino acids. The CDR3: CASSLSGWGQAMNTEAFF. The CDR3 coding sequence is TGTGCCAGCAGCTTAAGCGGGTGGGGACAGGCTATGAACACTGAAGCTTTCTTT.

On this clonotype itself: This likely comes from a read error, as the CDR3 has no conserved phenylalanine or tryptophan at its end. The chain couples TRBV10-3 to TRBJ2-1; weak D call: TRBD2 (6 bases). This CDR3 is 12 amino acids long. The germline V gene encodes CDR1 ENHRY and CDR2 SYGVKD. Trimming pared 5 bases from V and 6 bases from J, leaving 8 bases between. This chain's CDR3 is CAISSTSNEQFV. CDR3 DNA sequence: TGTGCCATCAGTTCGACTAGCAATGAGCAGTTCGTC.

The chain has TRBV10-3 and TRBJ2-7; D may match TRBD1 or TRBD2 (5 bases each). CDR1 ENHRY and CDR2 SYGVKD come from the germline V gene. V gave up 0 bases and J gave up 0 bases, with 9 bases separating them. The CDR3 totals 15 residues. CDR3 DNA sequence: TGTGCCATCAGTGAGTCGAGGGGCCCCTCCTACGAGCAGTACTTC. This translates into CAISESRGPSYEQYF.

The chain employs TRBV4-1 and TRBJ2-4; D call uncertain. The J call may be mistaken, given a closer DNA end match to TRBJ2-7. Germline V gives CDR1 MGHRA, CDR2 YSYEKL. The length of the CDR3 is 16 residues. The CDR3 region is CASSPHIVTATYEQYF. CDR3 sequence (DNA): TGCGCCAGCAGCCCACATATAGTAACAGCCACCTACGAGCAGTACTTC.

J is TRBJ1-2 and V is TRBV5-1; tentative D call: TRBD1 (5 bases). The germline V and J ends were trimmed by 0 bases and 8 bases, with 14 bases remaining between them. Germline loops: CDR1 SGHRS, CDR2 YFSETQ. The CDR3 sequence is 14 residues long. DNA for the CDR3: TGCGCCAGCAGCTTGGCGGGGGTTTATTCAGGCTACACCTTC. Protein sequence: CASSLAGVYSGYTF.

For the CDR3, the DNA is TGCGCCAGCAACTTTCGATCCGGGAGTCCCTACGAGCAGTACTTC. Amino acids: CASNFRSGSPYEQYF. This chain joins TRBV5-1 and TRBJ2-5; TRBD2 is a possible D gene (6 bases). The end of the DNA fits TRBJ2-7 better, so the J call may be wrong. Germline V lookup: CDR1 SGHRS, CDR2 YFSETQ. The CDR3 runs 15 residues.

V gene TRBV30 combines with J gene TRBJ2-4; 9 nucleotides agree with TRBD1. The J call may be in error: the DNA end matches TRBJ2-7 better. This CDR3 has 14 residues. Germline lookup yields CDR1 GTSNPN and CDR2 SVGIG (reference sequence). As DNA, the CDR3 is TGTGCCTGGAGTGCACAGGGGGCTCAACACGAGCAGTACTTC. It specifies CAWSAQGAQHEQYF.

This clonotype showed up just a few times. The J gene is TRBJ2-7, the V gene TRBV20-1; TRBD2 aligns across 12 bases. Germline-derived CDR1 and CDR2 are DFQATT and SNEGSKA (reference sequence). The CDR3 is 14 residues long. V was pared by 2 bases and J by 7 bases, with 6 bases of the junction left unmatched. CDR3 residues: CSARLAGGPWEQYF. The CDR3, as DNA: TGCAGTGCTAGACTAGCGGGAGGGCCTTGGGAGCAGTACTTC.

The chain is built from TRBV7-3 and TRBJ2-5; 11 bases fit TRBD1. The J call is doubtful: the DNA matches TRBJ2-7 better. This CDR3 region has 15 residues. From germline, CDR1 is SGHTA and CDR2 FQGTGA. The CDR3 nucleotides are TGTGCCAGCAGCTTAATGGGGACAGGGGGATACGAGCAGTACTTC. It translates to CASSLMGTGGYEQYF.

The J gene is TRBJ1-2, the V gene TRBV12-3 or TRBV12-4; possibly TRBD1 for D (5 bases). The CDR3 is 18 residues long. V lost 5 bases and J 0 bases, leaving 22 bases between the germline ends. The CDR3 coding sequence is TGTGCCAGCAGTGCCGGGACCATACTTGTCCAGACTAACTATGGCTACACCTTC. Its translation is CASSAGTILVQTNYGYTF.

This clonotype was seen a handful of times. The chain links TRBV9 to TRBJ2-3; a weak D match, TRBD2 (5 bases). The CDR3 has 15 residues. Germline V gives CDR1 SGDLS, CDR2 YYNGEE. The ends were cut back, 0 bases at V and 0 bases at J, with 8 bases in the middle. CDR3 sequence reads: CASSVDGRSTDTQYF. For the CDR3, the DNA is TGTGCCAGCAGCGTAGATGGGAGAAGCACAGATACGCAGTATTTT.

The chain has TRBV6-1 and TRBJ1-2; the match to TRBD1 covers 7 bases. The V gene end was trimmed by 0 bases and the J gene end by 4 bases; junction bases not matched to a gene: 14. Germline CDR1 reads MNHNS; CDR2 reads SASEGT. The CDR3 contains 18 residues. The CDR3 sequence is CASSEAPSRQGTIYGYTF. The CDR3 DNA sequence: TGTGCCAGCAGTGAAGCGCCCTCAAGACAGGGCACAATCTATGGCTACACCTTC.

The rearrangement links TRBV7-2 to TRBJ2-7, with no clear D. Germline V CDR1 and CDR2: SGHTA, FQGNSA. Trimming pared 3 bases from V and 4 bases from J, leaving 16 bases between. The CDR3 is 15 residues long. The CDR3 DNA sequence: TGTGCCAGCAGCTTTAGGTCGGACGATTCTTACGAGCAGTACTTC. It encodes CASSFRSDDSYEQYF.

This chain links TRBV7-6 with TRBJ2-1; the match to TRBD2 covers 11 bases. The length of the CDR3 is 16 residues. Trimming took 5 bases from V and 4 from J; bases not matched to a gene: 7. CDR1 and CDR2 from the germline V gene are SGHVS and FNYEAQ. The CDR3 loop is CASSRLTSGAYNEQFF. The CDR3 bases are TGTGCCAGCAGCCGTTTGACTAGCGGGGCATACAATGAGCAGTTCTTC.

The chain joins TRBV20-1 to TRBJ1-1, with D unresolved. Deletions cut 3 bases from V and 2 bases from J, with 10 bases between. CDR3 length: 13 amino acids. Per the germline V gene, CDR1 is DFQATT and CDR2 is SNEGSKA (reference sequence). CDR3 DNA: TGCAGTGCTAGTGAGACGGTAAACACTGAAGCTTTCTTT. It codes for CSASETVNTEAFF.